This TCR beta chain was observed in a study of T cells in Graves' hyperthyroidism and ophthalmopathy. Regarding the study as a whole: Expanded thyroid clonotypes (above 0.001) were mostly also found in blood.

This clonotype was seen ten or more times. Its antigen is as yet unknown. It was RNA transcripts that yielded the amplified TCR beta CDR3 regions. TCR CDR3 regions were first amplified by RT-PCR with HTBI primers. TCRdb reprocessed the multiplex PCR reads with MiXCR, giving one entry per CDR3 protein. The profile shows 500,000 to 650,000 distinct CDR3 sequences, roughly 15% of them singletons. Orbital computed tomography, thyroid ultrasound, serum thyroxine and TRAb, and clinical symptoms together informed the diagnoses. Each 10 ml fresh peripheral blood draw supplied the PBMCs. Germline CDR1 reads MDHEN; CDR2 reads SYDVKM. The CDR3 length is 15 residues. Trimming left V 6 bases short and J 3 bases short, with 14 bases between.

The chain couples TRBV28 to TRBJ1-4; D may be TRBD1 (6 bases). Specimen: blood. The clonotype originates from a woman between 18 and 29 years old with Graves' ophthalmopathy. CDR3 nucleotides: TGTGCCAGCAGCACCCCGGACAGCCCTAATGAAAAACTGTTTTTT. Its translation: CASSTPDSPNEKLFF.